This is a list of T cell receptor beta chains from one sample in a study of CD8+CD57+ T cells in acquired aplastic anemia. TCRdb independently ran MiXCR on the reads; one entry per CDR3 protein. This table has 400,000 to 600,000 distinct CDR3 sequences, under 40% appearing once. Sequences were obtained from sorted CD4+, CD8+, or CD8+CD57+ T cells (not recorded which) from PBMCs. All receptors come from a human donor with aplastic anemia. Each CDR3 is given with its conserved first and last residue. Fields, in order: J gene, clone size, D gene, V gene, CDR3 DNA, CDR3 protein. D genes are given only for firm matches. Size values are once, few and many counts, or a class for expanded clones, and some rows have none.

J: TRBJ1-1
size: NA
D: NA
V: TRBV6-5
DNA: TGTGCCAGCAGTTACTCAGGGGGGAACACTGAAGCTTTCTTT
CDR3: CASSYSGGNTEAFF

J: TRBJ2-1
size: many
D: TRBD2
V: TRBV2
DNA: TGTGCCAGCAGGACCAGCGGGGGGTATTTCTTC
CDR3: CASRTSGGYFF

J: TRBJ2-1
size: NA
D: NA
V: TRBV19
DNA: TGTGCCAGTAGAACTACAGAGAGCTCCTACAATGAGCAGTTCTTC
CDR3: CASRTTESSYNEQFF

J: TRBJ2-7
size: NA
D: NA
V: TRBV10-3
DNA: TGTGCCATCAGTAGGGGGGTTACCTACGAGCAGTACTTC
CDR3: CAISRGVTYEQYF

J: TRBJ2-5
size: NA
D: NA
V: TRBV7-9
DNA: TGTGCCAGCAGCTTAGGTTTGTTAGCGGAAGAGACCCAGTACTTC
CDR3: CASSLGLLAEETQYF

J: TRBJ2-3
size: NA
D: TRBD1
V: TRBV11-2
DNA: TGTGCCAGCAGATTACAGGGGGCAATGACAGATACGCAGTATTTT
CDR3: CASRLQGAMTDTQYF

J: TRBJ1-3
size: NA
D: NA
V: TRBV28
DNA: TGTGCCAGCAGTTTCTGGCAGGCGGCCTCTGGAAACACCATATATTTT
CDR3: CASSFWQAASGNTIYF

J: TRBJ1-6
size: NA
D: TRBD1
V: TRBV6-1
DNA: TGTGCCAGCAGTCGAACGGGACAGGGGGCCGCCCCCCTCCACTTT
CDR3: CASSRTGQGAAPLHF

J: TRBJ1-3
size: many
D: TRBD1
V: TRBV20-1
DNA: TGCAGTGCTAGGACAGGGGGAGGAAACACCATATATTTT
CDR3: CSARTGGGNTIYF

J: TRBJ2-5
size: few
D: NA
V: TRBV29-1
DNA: TGCAGCGTAATTGGTCTAACAGGGTTGGAGACCCAGTACTTC
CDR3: CSVIGLTGLETQYF

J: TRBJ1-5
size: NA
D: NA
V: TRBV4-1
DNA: TGCGCCAGCAGCCAAAGCCAGGGTTTTCAGCCCCAGCATTTT
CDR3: CASSQSQGFQPQHF

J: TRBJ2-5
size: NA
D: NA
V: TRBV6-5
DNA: TGTGCCAGCAGTTTACACCCAGGGAAAGAGACCCAGTACTTC
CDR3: CASSLHPGKETQYF